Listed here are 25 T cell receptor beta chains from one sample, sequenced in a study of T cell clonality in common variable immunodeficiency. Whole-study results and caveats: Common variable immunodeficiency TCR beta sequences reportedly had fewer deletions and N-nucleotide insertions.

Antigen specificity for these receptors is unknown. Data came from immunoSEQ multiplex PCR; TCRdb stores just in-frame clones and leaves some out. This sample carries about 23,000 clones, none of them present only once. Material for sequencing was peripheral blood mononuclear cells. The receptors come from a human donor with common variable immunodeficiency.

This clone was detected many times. The CDR3 spells CASSAGLWTDTQYF. The part of the CDR3 DNA that was read is TGTGCCAGCAGTGCAGGGCTCTGGACAGATACG. The chain joins TRBV2 to TRBJ2-3; perhaps TRBD1 as D (5 bases). The read terminates 3 residues ahead of where the CDR3 ends, so the germline J gene completes it. Trimming removed 4 bases at V and 3 bases at J, with 11 bases between. There are 14 residues in the CDR3. CDR1 and CDR2 (germline): SNHLY, FYNNEI.

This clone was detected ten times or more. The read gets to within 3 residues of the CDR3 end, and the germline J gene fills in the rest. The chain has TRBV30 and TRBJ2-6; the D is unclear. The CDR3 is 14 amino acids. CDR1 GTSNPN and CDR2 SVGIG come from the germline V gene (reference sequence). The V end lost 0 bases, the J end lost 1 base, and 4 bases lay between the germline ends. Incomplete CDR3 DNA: TGTGCCTGGAGTGTAGGTTCTGGGGCCAACGTC. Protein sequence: CAWSVGSGANV. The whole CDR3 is CAWSVGSGANVLTF.

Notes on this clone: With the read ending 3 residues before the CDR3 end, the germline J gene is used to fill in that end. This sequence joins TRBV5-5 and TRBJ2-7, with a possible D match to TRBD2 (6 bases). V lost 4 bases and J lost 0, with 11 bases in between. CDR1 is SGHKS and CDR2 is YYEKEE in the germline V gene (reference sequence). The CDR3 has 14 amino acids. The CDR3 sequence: CASSRDLLSYEQYF. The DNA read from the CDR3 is TGTGCCAGCAGCCGGGACTTACTCTCCTACGAG.

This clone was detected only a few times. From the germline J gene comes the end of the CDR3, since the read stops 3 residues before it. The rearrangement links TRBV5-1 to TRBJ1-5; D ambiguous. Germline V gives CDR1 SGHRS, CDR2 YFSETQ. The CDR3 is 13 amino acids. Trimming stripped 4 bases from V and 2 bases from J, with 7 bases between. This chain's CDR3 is CASSTSGNQPQHF. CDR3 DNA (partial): TGCGCCAGCAGCACTTCGGGCAATCAGCCC.

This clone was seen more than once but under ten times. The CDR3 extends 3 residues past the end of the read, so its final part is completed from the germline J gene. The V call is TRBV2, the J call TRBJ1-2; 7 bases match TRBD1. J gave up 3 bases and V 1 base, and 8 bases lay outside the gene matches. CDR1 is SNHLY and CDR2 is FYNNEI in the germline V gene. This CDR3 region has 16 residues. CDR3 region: CASSEVGGTADYGYTF. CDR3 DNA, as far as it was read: TGTGCCAGCAGTGAAGTCGGTGGGACAGCCGACTATGGC. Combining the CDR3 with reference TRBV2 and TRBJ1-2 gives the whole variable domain EPEVTQTPSHQVTQMGQEVILRCVPISNHLYFYWYRQILGQKVEFLVSFYNNEISEKSEIFDDQFSVERPDGSNFTLKIRSTKLEDSAMYFCASSEVGGTADYGYTFGSGTRLTVV.

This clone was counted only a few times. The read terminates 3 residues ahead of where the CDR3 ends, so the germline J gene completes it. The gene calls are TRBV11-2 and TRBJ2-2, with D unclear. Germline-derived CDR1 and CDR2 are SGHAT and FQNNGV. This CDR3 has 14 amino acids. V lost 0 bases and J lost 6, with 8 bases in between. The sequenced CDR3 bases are TGTGCCAGCAGCTTAGAACAGTTCGCCGGGGAG. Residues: CASSLEQFAGE. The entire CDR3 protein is CASSLEQFAGELFF. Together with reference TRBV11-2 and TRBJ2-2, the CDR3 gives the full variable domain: EAGVAQSPRYKIIEKRQSVAFWCNPISGHATLYWYQQILGQGPKLLIQFQNNGVVDDSQLPKDRFSAERLKGVDSTLKIQPAKLEDSAVYLCASSLEQFAGELFFGEGSRLTVL.

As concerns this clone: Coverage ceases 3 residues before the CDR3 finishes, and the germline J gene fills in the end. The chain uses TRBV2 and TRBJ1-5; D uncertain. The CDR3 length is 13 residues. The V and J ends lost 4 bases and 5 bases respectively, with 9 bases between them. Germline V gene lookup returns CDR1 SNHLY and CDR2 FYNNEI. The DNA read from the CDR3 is TGTGCCAGCAGTGTTAGAACAGATCAGCCC. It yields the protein CASSVRTDQP. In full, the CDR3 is CASSVRTDQPQHF.

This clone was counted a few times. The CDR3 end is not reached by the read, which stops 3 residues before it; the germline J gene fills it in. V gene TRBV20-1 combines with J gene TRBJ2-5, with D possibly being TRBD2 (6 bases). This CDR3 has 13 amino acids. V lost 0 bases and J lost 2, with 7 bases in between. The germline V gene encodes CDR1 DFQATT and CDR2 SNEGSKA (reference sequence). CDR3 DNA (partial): TGCAGTGCTAGAGATCGGGGGCAAGAGACC. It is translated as CSARDRGQET. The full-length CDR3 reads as CSARDRGQETQYF.

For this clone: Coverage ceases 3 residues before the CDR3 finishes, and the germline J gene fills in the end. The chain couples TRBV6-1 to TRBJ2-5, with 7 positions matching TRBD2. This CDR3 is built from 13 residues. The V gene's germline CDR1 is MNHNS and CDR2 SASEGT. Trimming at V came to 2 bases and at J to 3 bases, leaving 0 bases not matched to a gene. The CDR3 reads CASSELAEETQYF. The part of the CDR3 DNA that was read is TGTGCCAGCAGTGAACTAGCGGAAGAGACC.

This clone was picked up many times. Partial CDR3 DNA: TGTGCCAGCTCACCCTTTTCTACAGGTAACACTGAA. Amino acid sequence: CASSPFSTGNTE. The CDR3 as a whole reads CASSPFSTGNTEAFF. The chain combines TRBV18 with TRBJ1-1; weak D call: TRBD1 (5 bases). The read ends 3 residues before the CDR3 terminus; that terminus is restored from the germline J gene. CDR3 length equals 15 residues. V lost 3 bases to trimming and J lost 2 bases, with 13 bases between them. Germline-derived CDR1 and CDR2 are KGHSH and LQKENI.

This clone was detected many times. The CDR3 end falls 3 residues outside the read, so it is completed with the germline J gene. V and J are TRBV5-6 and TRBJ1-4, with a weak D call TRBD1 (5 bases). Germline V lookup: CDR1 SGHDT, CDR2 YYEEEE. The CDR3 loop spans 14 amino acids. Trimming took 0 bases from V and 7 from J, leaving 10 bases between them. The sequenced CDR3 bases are TGTGCCAGCAGCTTGGACCTGGGGGGTGAAAAA. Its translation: CASSLDLGGEK. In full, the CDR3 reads CASSLDLGGEKLFF.

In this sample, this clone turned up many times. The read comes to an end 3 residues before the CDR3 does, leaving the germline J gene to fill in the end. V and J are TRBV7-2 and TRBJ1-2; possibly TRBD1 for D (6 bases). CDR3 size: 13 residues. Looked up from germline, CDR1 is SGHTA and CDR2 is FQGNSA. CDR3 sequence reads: CASSPTGSGGYTF. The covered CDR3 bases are TGTGCCAGCAGCCCAACAGGGTCGGGGGGC.

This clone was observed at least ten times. CDR3 bases read: TGCGCCAGCAGCTTGGGAGGGGCGAGCTACGAG. Translated, it gives CASSLGGASYE. The CDR3 in full is CASSLGGASYEQYF. The rearrangement links TRBV5-1 to TRBJ2-7; D possibly matches TRBD1 or TRBD2 (5 bases each). The read stops 3 residues short of the end of the CDR3; the missing end is completed from the germline J gene. With 0 bases removed from V and 3 bases from J, the gap between germline ends came to 10 bases. The CDR3 is 14 amino acids. Germline V gene data show CDR1 as SGHRS and CDR2 as YFSETQ.

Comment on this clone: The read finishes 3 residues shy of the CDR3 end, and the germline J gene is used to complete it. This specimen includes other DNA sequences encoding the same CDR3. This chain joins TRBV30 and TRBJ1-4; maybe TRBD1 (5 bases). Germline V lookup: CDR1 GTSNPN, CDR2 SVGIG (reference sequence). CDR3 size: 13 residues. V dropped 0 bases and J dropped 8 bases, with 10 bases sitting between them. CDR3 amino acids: CAWSVQGAEKLFF. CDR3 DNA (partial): TGTGCCTGGAGTGTCCAGGGCGCGGAAAAA.

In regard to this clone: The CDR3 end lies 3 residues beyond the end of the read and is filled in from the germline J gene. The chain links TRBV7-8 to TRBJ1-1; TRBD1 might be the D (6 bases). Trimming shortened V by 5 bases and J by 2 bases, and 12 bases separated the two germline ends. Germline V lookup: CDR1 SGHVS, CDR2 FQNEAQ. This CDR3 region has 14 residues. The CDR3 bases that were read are TGTGCCAGCAGCATCGACAGGCTCAACACTGAA. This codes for CASSIDRLNTE. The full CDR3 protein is CASSIDRLNTEAFF.

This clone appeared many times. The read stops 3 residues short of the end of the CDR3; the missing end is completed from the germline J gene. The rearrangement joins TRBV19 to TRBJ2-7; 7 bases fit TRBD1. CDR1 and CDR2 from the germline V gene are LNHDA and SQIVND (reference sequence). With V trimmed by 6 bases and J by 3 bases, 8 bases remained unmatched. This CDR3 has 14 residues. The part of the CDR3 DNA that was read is TGTGCCAGTAGCCTGGAGGCAGGGGGCTACGAG. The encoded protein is CASSLEAGGYE. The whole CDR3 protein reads CASSLEAGGYEQYF.

The DNA read from the CDR3 is TGTGCCAGTAGTCCACGCCGGGACACCTTCTACGAG. Amino acid sequence: CASSPRRDTFYE. The CDR3 reads in full as CASSPRRDTFYEQYF. The chain links TRBV19 to TRBJ2-7, with D perhaps matching TRBD1 (6 bases). The read halts 3 residues ahead of the CDR3 end, with the missing end drawn from the germline J gene. CDR1 and CDR2 (germline): LNHDA, SQIVND (reference sequence). The V and J ends lost 5 bases and 3 bases respectively, with 17 bases between them. This CDR3 has 15 residues.

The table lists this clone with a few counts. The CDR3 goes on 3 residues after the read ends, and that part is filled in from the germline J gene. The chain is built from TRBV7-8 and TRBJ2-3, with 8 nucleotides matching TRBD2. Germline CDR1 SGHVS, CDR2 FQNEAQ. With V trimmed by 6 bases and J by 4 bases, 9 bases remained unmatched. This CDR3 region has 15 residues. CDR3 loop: CASRAPAGGPDTQYF. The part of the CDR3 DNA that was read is TGTGCCAGCAGGGCCCCGGCGGGGGGCCCAGATACG.

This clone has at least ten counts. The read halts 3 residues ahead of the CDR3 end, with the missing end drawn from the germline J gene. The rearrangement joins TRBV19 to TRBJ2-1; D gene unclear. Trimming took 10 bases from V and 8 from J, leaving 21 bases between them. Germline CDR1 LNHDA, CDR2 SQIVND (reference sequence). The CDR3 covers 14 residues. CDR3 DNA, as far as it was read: TGTGCCATATCACCACAATTAGCATCCGATGAG. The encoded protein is CAISPQLASDE. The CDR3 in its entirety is CAISPQLASDEQFF. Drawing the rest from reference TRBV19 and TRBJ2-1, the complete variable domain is DGGITQSPKYLFRKEGQNVTLSCEQNLNHDAMYWYRQDPGQGLRLIYYSQIVNDFQKGDIAEGYSVSREKKESFPLTVTSAQKNPTAFYLCAISPQLASDEQFFGPGTRLTVL.

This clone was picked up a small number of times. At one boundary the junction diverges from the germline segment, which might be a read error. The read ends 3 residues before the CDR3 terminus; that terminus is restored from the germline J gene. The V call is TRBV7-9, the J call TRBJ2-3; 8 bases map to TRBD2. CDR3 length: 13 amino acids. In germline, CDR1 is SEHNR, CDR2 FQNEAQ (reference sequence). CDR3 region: CSSTLGGADTQYF. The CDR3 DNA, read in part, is TGTTCCAGCACCCTCGGGGGGGCGGATACG.

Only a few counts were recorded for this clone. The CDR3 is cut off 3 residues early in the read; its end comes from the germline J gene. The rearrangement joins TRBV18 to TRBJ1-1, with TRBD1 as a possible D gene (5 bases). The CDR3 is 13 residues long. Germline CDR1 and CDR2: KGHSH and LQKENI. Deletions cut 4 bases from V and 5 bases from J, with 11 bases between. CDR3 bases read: TGTGCCAGCTCACGTGGACAAGAGACTGAA. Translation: CASSRGQETE. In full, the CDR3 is CASSRGQETEAFF.

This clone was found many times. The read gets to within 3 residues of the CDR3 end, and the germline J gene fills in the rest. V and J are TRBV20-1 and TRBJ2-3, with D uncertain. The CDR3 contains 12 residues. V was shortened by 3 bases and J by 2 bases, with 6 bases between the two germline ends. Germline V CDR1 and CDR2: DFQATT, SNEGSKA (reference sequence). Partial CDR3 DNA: TGCAGTGCTAGGGGCGCCACAGATACG. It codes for CSARGATDT. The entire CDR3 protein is CSARGATDTQYF.

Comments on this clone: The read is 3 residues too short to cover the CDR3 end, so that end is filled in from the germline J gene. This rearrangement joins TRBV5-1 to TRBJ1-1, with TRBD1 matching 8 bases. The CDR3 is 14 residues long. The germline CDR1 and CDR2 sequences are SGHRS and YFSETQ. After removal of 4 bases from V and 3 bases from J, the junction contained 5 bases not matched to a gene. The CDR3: CASSRTQGDTEAFF. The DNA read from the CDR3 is TGCGCCAGCAGCCGGACACAGGGGGACACTGAA.

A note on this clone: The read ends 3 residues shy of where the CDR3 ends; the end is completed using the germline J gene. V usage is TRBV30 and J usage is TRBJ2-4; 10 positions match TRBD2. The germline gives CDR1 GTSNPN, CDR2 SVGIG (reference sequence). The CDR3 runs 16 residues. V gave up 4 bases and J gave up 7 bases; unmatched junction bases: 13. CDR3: CAWTEPVAGGGNIQYF. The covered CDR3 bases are TGTGCCTGGACCGAGCCGGTAGCGGGAGGAGGGAACATT.

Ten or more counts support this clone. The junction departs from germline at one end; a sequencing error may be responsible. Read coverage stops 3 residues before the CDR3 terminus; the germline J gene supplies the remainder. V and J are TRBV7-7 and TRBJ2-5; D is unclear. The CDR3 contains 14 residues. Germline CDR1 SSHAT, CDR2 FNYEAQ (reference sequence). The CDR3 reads CASSLVADGETQYF. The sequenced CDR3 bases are TGTGCTAGCAGCTTAGTAGCTGACGGGGAGACC.